The TCR beta chain described here comes from a study of T cell changes during pregnancy in multiple sclerosis. Assay used: immunoSEQ multiplex PCR; TCRdb lists only in-frame clones, some missing. The data show 100,000 or so clones, with approximately 92% seen just once and around 4.1% held by the top ten. Germline V gene data show CDR1 as SGHTA and CDR2 as FQGNSA. The V end was cut by 0 bases, the J end by 6 bases, with 12 bases between. The length of the CDR3 is 14 residues. This chain links TRBV7-2 with TRBJ2-7; D unresolved. The sample in question was peripheral blood, obtained in the first trimester of pregnancy. This receptor was taken from a female donor with multiple sclerosis, enrolled in a pregnancy study. For the CDR3, the DNA is TGTGCCAGCAGCTTAGCGCCTATATCAGGCGAGCAGTACTTC. Its translation: CASSLAPISGEQYF. The entire variable domain, with the rest obtained from reference TRBV7-2 and TRBJ2-7, is as follows: GAGVSQSPSNKVTEKGKDVELRCDPISGHTALYWYRQSLGQGLEFLIYFQGNSAPDKSGLPSDRFSAERTGGSVSTLTIQRTQQEDSAVYLCASSLAPISGEQYFGPGTRLTVT.